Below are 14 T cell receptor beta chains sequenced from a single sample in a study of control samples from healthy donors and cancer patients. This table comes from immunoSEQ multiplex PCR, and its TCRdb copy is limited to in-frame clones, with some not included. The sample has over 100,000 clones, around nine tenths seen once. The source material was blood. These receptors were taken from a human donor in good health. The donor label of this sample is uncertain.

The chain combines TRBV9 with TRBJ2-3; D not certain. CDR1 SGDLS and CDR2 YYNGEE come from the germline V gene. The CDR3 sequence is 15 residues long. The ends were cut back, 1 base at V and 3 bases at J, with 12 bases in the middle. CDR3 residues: CASSVSPSTTDTQYF. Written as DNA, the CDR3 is TGTGCCAGCAGCGTAAGCCCTAGTACTACAGATACGCAGTATTTT.

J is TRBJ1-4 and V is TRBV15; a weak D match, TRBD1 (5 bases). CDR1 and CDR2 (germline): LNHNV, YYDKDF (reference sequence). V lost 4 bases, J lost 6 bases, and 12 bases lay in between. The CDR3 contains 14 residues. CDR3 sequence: CATSIGTVDEKLFF. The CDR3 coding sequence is TGTGCCACCAGCATAGGGACGGTAGATGAAAAACTGTTTTTT. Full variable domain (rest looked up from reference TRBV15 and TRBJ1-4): DAMVIQNPRYQVTQFGKPVTLSCSQTLNHNVMYWYQQKSSQAPKLLFHYYDKDFNNEADTPDNFQSRRPNTSFCFLDIRSPGLGDTAMYLCATSIGTVDEKLFFGSGTQLSVL.

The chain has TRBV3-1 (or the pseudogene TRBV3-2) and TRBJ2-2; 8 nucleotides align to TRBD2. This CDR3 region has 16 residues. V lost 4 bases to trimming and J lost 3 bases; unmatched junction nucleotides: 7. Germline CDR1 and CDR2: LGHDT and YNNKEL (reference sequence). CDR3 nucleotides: TGTGCCAGCAGCCGAGCCGGGCGGGGGGACACCGGGGAGCTGTTTTTT. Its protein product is CASSRAGRGDTGELFF.

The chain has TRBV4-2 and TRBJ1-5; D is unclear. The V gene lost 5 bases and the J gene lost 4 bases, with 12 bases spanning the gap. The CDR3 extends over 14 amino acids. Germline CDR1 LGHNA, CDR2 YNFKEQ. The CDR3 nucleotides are TGTGCCAGCAGCTCCCAGGACGGAAATCAGCCCCAGCATTTT. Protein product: CASSSQDGNQPQHF.

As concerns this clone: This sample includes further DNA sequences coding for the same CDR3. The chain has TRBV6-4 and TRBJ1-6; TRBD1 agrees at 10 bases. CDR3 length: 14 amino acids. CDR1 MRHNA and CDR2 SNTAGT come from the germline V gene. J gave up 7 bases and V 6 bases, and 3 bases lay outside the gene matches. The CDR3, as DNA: TGTGCCAGCAGCGAGGGACAGGGGAATTCACCCCTCCACTTT. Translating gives CASSEGQGNSPLHF.

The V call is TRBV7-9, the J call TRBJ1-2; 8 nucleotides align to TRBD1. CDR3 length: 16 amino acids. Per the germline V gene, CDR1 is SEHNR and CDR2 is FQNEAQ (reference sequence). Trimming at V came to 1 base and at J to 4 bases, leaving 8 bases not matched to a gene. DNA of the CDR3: TGTGCCAGCAGCTTAGGGAGGGGACAGGACCTCTATGGCTACACCTTC. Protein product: CASSLGRGQDLYGYTF.

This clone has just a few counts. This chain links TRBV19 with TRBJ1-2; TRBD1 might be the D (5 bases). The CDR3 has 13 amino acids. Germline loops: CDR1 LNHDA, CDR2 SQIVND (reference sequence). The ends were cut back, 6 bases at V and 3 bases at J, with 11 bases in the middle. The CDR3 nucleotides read TGTGCCAGTAGCATCGGGACGTACTATGGCTACACCTTC. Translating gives CASSIGTYYGYTF.

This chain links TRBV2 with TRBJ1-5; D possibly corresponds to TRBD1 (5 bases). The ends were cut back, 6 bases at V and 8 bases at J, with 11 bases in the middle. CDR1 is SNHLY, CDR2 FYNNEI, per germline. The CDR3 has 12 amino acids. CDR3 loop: CASSREEEPQHF. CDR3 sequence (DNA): TGTGCCAGCAGCAGGGAAGAAGAGCCCCAGCATTTT.

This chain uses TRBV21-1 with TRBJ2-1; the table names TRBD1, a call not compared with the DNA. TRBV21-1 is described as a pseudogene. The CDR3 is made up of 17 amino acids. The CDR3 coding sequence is TGTGCCAGCAGCAAAGAAGTTAAGGGACAGAACTACAATGAGCAGTTCTTC. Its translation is CASSKEVKGQNYNEQFF.

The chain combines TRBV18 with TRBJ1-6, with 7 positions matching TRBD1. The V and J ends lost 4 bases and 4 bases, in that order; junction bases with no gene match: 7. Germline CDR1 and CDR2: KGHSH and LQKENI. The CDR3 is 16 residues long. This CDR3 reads CASSLAGTEYNSPLHF. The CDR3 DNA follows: TGTGCCAGCTCACTCGCCGGGACAGAGTATAATTCACCCCTCCACTTT.

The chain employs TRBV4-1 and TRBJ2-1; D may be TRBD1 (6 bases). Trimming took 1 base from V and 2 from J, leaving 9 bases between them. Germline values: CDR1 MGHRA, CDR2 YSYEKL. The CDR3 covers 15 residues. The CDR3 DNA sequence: TGCGCCAGCAGCCAAGGGGGACAAGCCTACAATGAGCAGTTCTTC. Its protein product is CASSQGGQAYNEQFF.

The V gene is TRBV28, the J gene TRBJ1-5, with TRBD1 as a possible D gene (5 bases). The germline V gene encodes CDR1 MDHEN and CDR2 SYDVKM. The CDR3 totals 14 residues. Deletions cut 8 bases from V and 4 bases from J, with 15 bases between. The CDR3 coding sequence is TGTGCCAGCCTATCAGGGTTTCAGAATCAGCCCCAGCATTTT. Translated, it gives CASLSGFQNQPQHF. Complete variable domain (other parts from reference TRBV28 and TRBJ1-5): DVKVTQSSRYLVKRTGEKVFLECVQDMDHENMFWYRQDPGLGLRLIYFSYDVKMKEKGDIPEGYSVSREKKERFSLILESASTNQTSMYLCASLSGFQNQPQHFGDGTRLSIL.

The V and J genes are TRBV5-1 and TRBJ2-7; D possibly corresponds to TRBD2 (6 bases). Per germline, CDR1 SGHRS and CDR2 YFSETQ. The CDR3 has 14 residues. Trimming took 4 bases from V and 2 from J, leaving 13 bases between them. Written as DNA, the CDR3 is TGCGCCAGCAGCGTAGGGACGGGGGCCTACGAGCAGTACTTC. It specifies CASSVGTGAYEQYF. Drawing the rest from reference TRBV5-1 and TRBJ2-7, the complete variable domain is KAGVTQTPRYLIKTRGQQVTLSCSPISGHRSVSWYQQTPGQGLQFLFEYFSETQRNKGNFPGRFSGRQFSNSRSEMNVSTLELGDSALYLCASSVGTGAYEQYFGPGTRLTVT.

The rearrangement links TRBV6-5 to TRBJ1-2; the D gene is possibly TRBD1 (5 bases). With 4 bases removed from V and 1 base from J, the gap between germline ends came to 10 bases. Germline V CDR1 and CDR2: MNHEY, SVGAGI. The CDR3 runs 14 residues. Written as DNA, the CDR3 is TGTGCCAGCAGTTGGGCAGGGAGTAACTATGGCTACACCTTC. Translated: CASSWAGSNYGYTF.